A selection of T cell receptor beta chains follows, all from one sample in a study of beta chain features in type 1 diabetes. Sequencing used immunoSEQ multiplex PCR; TCRdb keeps in-frame clones, though not all of them. Among approximately 380,000 clones listed, over 12% were seen once. The source material was naive CD4+ T cells from blood. The receptors were sampled from a woman between 18 and 30 years old in good health. Each CDR3 is given with its conserved first and last residue. A D gene is named only where the DNA matches it firmly. Part of the rows lack a size; the others show once, few, many or a class for expanded clones.

size: few
V: TRBV30
length: 13
J: TRBJ1-1
D: .
DNA: TGTGCCTGGAGTCGGCAGGAGAACACTGAAGCTTTCTTT
CDR3: CAWSRQENTEAFF

size: few
V: TRBV30
length: 13
J: TRBJ1-1
D: .
DNA: TGTGCCTGGGAGGGACATGTGAACACTGAAGCTTTCTTT
CDR3: CAWEGHVNTEAFF

size: .
V: TRBV7-9
length: 14
J: TRBJ2-7
D: TRBD1
DNA: TGTGCCAGCAGCCCGGGAACAGGGGGCTACGAGCAGTACTTC
CDR3: CASSPGTGGYEQYF

size: few
V: TRBV19
length: 16
J: TRBJ1-5
D: .
DNA: TGTGCCAGTAGTATAGTCAGGACAGCCTTGGATCAGCCCCAGCATTTT
CDR3: CASSIVRTALDQPQHF

size: .
V: TRBV5-6
length: 15
J: TRBJ2-2
D: .
DNA: TGTGCCAGCAGCTTGCCAGGGACAAACACCGGGGAGCTGTTTTTT
CDR3: CASSLPGTNTGELFF

size: few
V: TRBV7-8
length: 14
J: TRBJ1-2
D: TRBD1
DNA: TGTGCCAGCAGTCGACAGGGGGTCGACTATGGCTACACCTTC
CDR3: CASSRQGVDYGYTF

size: few
V: TRBV30
length: 12
J: TRBJ1-1
D: TRBD1
DNA: TGTGCCAAAGACAGGGTGGGCACTGAAGCTTTCTTT
CDR3: CAKDRVGTEAFF

size: few
V: TRBV7-9
length: 14
J: TRBJ1-2
D: .
DNA: TGTGCCAGCAGCTTAGTTCCCCAGGGCTATGGCTACACCTTC
CDR3: CASSLVPQGYGYTF

size: .
V: TRBV7-9
length: 17
J: TRBJ2-2
D: TRBD2
DNA: TGTGCCACCGCCGACCCGGGACTAGCGGGGTACACCGGGGAGCTGTTTTTT
CDR3: CATADPGLAGYTGELFF

size: few
V: TRBV6-5
length: 14
J: TRBJ2-3
D: .
DNA: TGTGCCAGCAGTTACTGGGGGGATCGGGATACGCAGTATTTT
CDR3: CASSYWGDRDTQYF

size: .
V: TRBV18
length: 14
J: TRBJ2-7
D: TRBD1
DNA: TGTGCCAGCTCATCCCGGGACAGAAGTTACGAGCAGTACTTC
CDR3: CASSSRDRSYEQYF

size: few
V: TRBV11-2
length: 15
J: TRBJ2-3
D: .
DNA: TGTGCCAGCAGCTTTAGGAGGGATACAGTCGATACGCAGTATTTT
CDR3: CASSFRRDTVDTQYF

size: few
V: TRBV5-6
length: 15
J: TRBJ2-7
D: TRBD2
DNA: TGTGCCAGCAGCCCGGGACTAGCGGAGGTCTACGAGCAGTACTTC
CDR3: CASSPGLAEVYEQYF

size: .
V: TRBV9
length: 16
J: TRBJ2-1
D: .
DNA: TGTGCCAGCAGCGAGGAGGTCCTCAGTGGAGGCAATGAGCAGTTCTTC
CDR3: CASSEEVLSGGNEQFF

size: few
V: TRBV5-1
length: 14
J: TRBJ1-4
D: TRBD1
DNA: TGCGCCAGCAGTTCGAGGACAGGGGATGAAAAACTGTTTTTT
CDR3: CASSSRTGDEKLFF

size: .
V: TRBV4-3
length: 14
J: TRBJ1-1
D: .
DNA: TGCGCCAGCAGCCAAGATTCCAGGGGAACTGAAGCTTTCTTT
CDR3: CASSQDSRGTEAFF

size: .
V: TRBV9
length: 12
J: TRBJ2-1
D: .
DNA: TGTGCCAGCAGCCCCGGACTGGGATTCTGGTTCTTC
CDR3: CASSPGLGFWFF

size: .
V: TRBV6-5
length: 14
J: TRBJ1-2
D: .
DNA: TGTGCCAGCAGTTACCGTTGGACAGACTATGGCTACACCTTC
CDR3: CASSYRWTDYGYTF

size: .
V: TRBV30
length: 15
J: TRBJ1-4
D: TRBD1
DNA: TGTGCCTGGGGGCAACAGGGGGCAAGGGGTGAAAAACTGTTTTTT
CDR3: CAWGQQGARGEKLFF

size: few
V: TRBV28
length: 15
J: TRBJ1-2
D: .
DNA: TGTGCCAGCAGTTTACGATACAGGATTAACTATGGCTACACCTTC
CDR3: CASSLRYRINYGYTF

size: .
V: TRBV28
length: 13
J: TRBJ2-7
D: .
DNA: TGTGCCAGCAGTTTGTGGCAACGATACGAGCAGTACTTC
CDR3: CASSLWQRYEQYF

size: few
V: TRBV30
length: 17
J: TRBJ2-3
D: TRBD2
DNA: TGTGCCTGGAGTGTATACTGGACTAGCGGTAACACAGATACGCAGTATTTT
CDR3: CAWSVYWTSGNTDTQYF

size: few
V: TRBV5-1
length: 13
J: TRBJ2-2
D: .
DNA: TGCGCCAGCAGCTTGACGGGGGCCGGGGAGCTGTTTTTT
CDR3: CASSLTGAGELFF

size: few
V: TRBV30
length: 13
J: TRBJ1-3
D: .
DNA: TGTGCCTGGACCCCAGGCTATGGAAACACCATATATTTT
CDR3: CAWTPGYGNTIYF

size: .
V: TRBV30
length: 15
J: TRBJ2-1
D: .
DNA: TGTGCCTGGAGTAAGCAAGCACAGAACAACAATGAGCAGTTCTTC
CDR3: CAWSKQAQNNNEQFF

size: .
V: TRBV6-5
length: 13
J: TRBJ1-1
D: .
DNA: TGTGCCAGCAGACGGGACATTTACACTGAAGCTTTCTTT
CDR3: CASRRDIYTEAFF

size: .
V: TRBV7-8
length: 14
J: TRBJ1-1
D: .
DNA: TGTGCCAGCAGCTTAGACGGTGGGCACACTGAAGCTTTCTTT
CDR3: CASSLDGGHTEAFF

size: few
V: TRBV27
length: 13
J: TRBJ2-7
D: .
DNA: TGTGCCAGCAGTGATGGGGGCCGCTACGAGCAGTACTTC
CDR3: CASSDGGRYEQYF

size: .
V: TRBV11-2
length: 13
J: TRBJ1-1
D: .
DNA: TGTGCCAGCAGCTACGTCGGGGTAACTGAAGCTTTCTTT
CDR3: CASSYVGVTEAFF

size: .
V: TRBV7-3
length: 15
J: TRBJ2-7
D: TRBD2
DNA: TGTGCCAGCAGTTACATAGCGGGAGGGCGGGGAGAGCAGTACTTC
CDR3: CASSYIAGGRGEQYF

size: .
V: TRBV15
length: 15
J: TRBJ2-2
D: .
DNA: TGTGCCACCAGCAGAGGAGAAACGAACACCGGGGAGCTGTTTTTT
CDR3: CATSRGETNTGELFF

size: few
V: TRBV7-2
length: 18
J: TRBJ2-4
D: .
DNA: TGTGCCAGCAGCTTGGGACTGGGGGACAGCCTAGCCAAAAACATTCAGTACTTC
CDR3: CASSLGLGDSLAKNIQYF

size: .
V: TRBV2
length: 13
J: TRBJ2-6
D: .
DNA: TGTGCCAGCAGGGGCGGGGGGGCCAACGTCCTGACTTTC
CDR3: CASRGGGANVLTF

size: few
V: TRBV7-2
length: 15
J: TRBJ2-2
D: TRBD2
DNA: TGTGCCAGCCTCCGTTCCGTAGCGGGAGTTGAGGGGCTGTTTTTT
CDR3: CASLRSVAGVEGLFF

size: .
V: TRBV2
length: 16
J: TRBJ2-2
D: .
DNA: TGTGCCAGCAGGGGGTCGGGGGGCGCAAACACCGGGGAGCTGTTTTTT
CDR3: CASRGSGGANTGELFF

size: few
V: TRBV2
length: 16
J: TRBJ2-4
D: TRBD2
DNA: TGTGCCAGCGACGGACTAGCGGGAGAAGTCAAAAACATTCAGTACTTC
CDR3: CASDGLAGEVKNIQYF

size: .
V: TRBV7-2
length: 14
J: TRBJ2-5
D: .
DNA: TGTGCCAGCAGCTTAGTTTCGGGAGCGGAGACCCAGTACTTC
CDR3: CASSLVSGAETQYF

size: .
V: TRBV30
length: 14
J: TRBJ1-5
D: .
DNA: TGTGCCTGGAATGGGCCAGGAAGCAATCAGCCCCAGCATTTT
CDR3: CAWNGPGSNQPQHF

size: few
V: TRBV29-1
length: 13
J: TRBJ2-3
D: TRBD1
DNA: TGCAGCGCTGACAGGGGTTACACAGATACGCAGTATTTT
CDR3: CSADRGYTDTQYF

size: once
V: TRBV6-5
length: 14
J: TRBJ2-7
D: TRBD2
DNA: TGTGCCAGCAGTTGGGCTAGCGGGAACGGCGAGCAGTACTTC
CDR3: CASSWASGNGEQYF

size: few
V: TRBV29-1
length: 14
J: TRBJ2-3
D: TRBD2
DNA: TGCAGCGCCGGAGGCGGGAGAGCGGAAGATACGCAGTATTTT
CDR3: CSAGGGRAEDTQYF

size: .
V: TRBV6-5
length: 13
J: TRBJ2-7
D: .
DNA: TGTGCCAGCAGTTACAGGAGTTCGAGGGAGCAGTACTTC
CDR3: CASSYRSSREQYF

size: .
V: TRBV15
length: 15
J: TRBJ2-7
D: TRBD2
DNA: TGTGCCACCAGCAGAGGAAGCGGGGCCGGAATCGAGCAGTACTTC
CDR3: CATSRGSGAGIEQYF

size: .
V: TRBV30
length: 12
J: TRBJ1-2
D: .
DNA: TGTGCCTGGAGAATTCTGAACTATGGCTACACCTTC
CDR3: CAWRILNYGYTF

size: .
V: TRBV28
length: 14
J: TRBJ1-2
D: .
DNA: TGTGCCACTCGGGGATCAGTCAATGCGGATGGCTACACCTTC
CDR3: CATRGSVNADGYTF

size: .
V: TRBV6-6
length: 14
J: TRBJ2-7
D: TRBD1
DNA: TGTGCCAGCAGTGGGACAGACAGGGCCCACGAGCAGTACTTC
CDR3: CASSGTDRAHEQYF

size: .
V: TRBV7-8
length: 15
J: TRBJ2-1
D: TRBD2
DNA: TGTGCCAGCAGTCGGGGGACTAGCGGGACCCATGAGCAGTTCTTC
CDR3: CASSRGTSGTHEQFF

size: few
V: TRBV30
length: 15
J: TRBJ2-3
D: TRBD1
DNA: TGTGCCTGGAGTGTAGGGGGCTCAGGTCAAGATACGCAGTATTTT
CDR3: CAWSVGGSGQDTQYF

size: .
V: TRBV28
length: 15
J: TRBJ2-1
D: TRBD2
DNA: TGTGCCAGCAGTTCGAGACTAGCGGGAGGGTATGAGCAGTTCTTC
CDR3: CASSSRLAGGYEQFF

size: .
V: TRBV19
length: 13
J: TRBJ1-4
D: TRBD1
DNA: TGTGCCAGCTCCGGGACAGACAATGAAAAACTGTTTTTT
CDR3: CASSGTDNEKLFF

size: few
V: TRBV7-9
length: 17
J: TRBJ2-7
D: TRBD1
DNA: TGTGCCAGCAGCCTCGAGCCCCTCCGGGACAGGGTCGGCGAGCAGTACTTC
CDR3: CASSLEPLRDRVGEQYF

size: .
V: TRBV5-1
length: 15
J: TRBJ2-5
D: .
DNA: TGCGCCAGCAGCCTACAACCCCAGCGAGGAGAGACCCAGTACTTC
CDR3: CASSLQPQRGETQYF

size: .
V: TRBV29-1
length: 13
J: TRBJ1-1
D: .
DNA: TGCAGCGTGGGGCCTCTTAGGGACACTGAAGCTTTCTTT
CDR3: CSVGPLRDTEAFF